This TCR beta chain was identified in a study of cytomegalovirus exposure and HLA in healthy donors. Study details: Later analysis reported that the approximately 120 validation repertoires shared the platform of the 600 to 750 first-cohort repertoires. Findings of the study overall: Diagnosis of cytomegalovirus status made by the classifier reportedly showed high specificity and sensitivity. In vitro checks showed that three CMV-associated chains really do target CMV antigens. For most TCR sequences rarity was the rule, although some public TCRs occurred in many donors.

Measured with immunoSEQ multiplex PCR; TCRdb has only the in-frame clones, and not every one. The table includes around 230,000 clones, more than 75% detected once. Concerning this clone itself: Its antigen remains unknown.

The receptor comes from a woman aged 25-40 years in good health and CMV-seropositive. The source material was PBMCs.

The CDR3 loop reads CASSWGALRDTGELFF. The CDR3 DNA is TGTGCCAGCAGCTGGGGAGCCCTCCGTGACACCGGGGAGCTGTTTTTT. This chain joins TRBV5-4 and TRBJ2-2, with a weak D call TRBD2 (5 bases). This CDR3 has 16 amino acids. Germline loops: CDR1 SGHNT, CDR2 YYREEE (reference sequence). Trimming stripped 3 bases from V and 3 bases from J, with 15 bases between.